Listed below are T cell receptor beta chains from one sample, sequenced in a study of OX40 agonist ivuxolimab in advanced cancers. TCRdb's copy holds only in-frame clones and misses some; the assay was immunoSEQ multiplex PCR. The table has tens of thousands of clones, approximately 92% seen once. Here the sequenced sample was CD4+ or CD8+ T cells sorted from blood, taken in a trial of the OX40 agonist ivuxolimab. Receptors originate from an adult with an advanced solid tumor such as melanoma, head and neck, liver or kidney cancer. Each CDR3 is given without its conserved first and last residue. Size is omitted from some rows. Given values are once, few, many or a class for expanded clones.

CDR3,V,size,J
ARARDTQY,TRBV6-6,-,TRBJ2-3
ASSSPSGTDTQY,TRBV7-2,-,TRBJ2-3
ASSARASGSISETQY,TRBV9,-,TRBJ2-5
ASTPNTGELF,TRBV19,-,TRBJ2-2
ASSLSVPGGGAYEQY,TRBV27,-,TRBJ2-7
ASSRIRTGGVSGANVLT,TRBV28,few,TRBJ2-6
ASSPPTLGGEKLF,TRBV18,-,TRBJ1-4
ASRGLAGDEQF,TRBV19,once,TRBJ2-1
ASSLVDTDTQY,TRBV5-6,-,TRBJ2-3
ASSPGRQTDTQY,TRBV7-3,-,TRBJ2-3
ASSSVIANYGYT,TRBV28,-,TRBJ1-2
ASSLEGLVSSEQY,TRBV11-3,-,TRBJ2-7
ASSESRAGDYGYT,TRBV6-1,-,TRBJ1-2
ATQDPRVNEQF,TRBV10-3,-,TRBJ2-1
ASSPGGDTQY,TRBV11-2,-,TRBJ2-3
ASKGQGTLGETQY,TRBV19,-,TRBJ2-5
ASRLERMASDTQY,TRBV7-2,-,TRBJ2-3
ASSTGVHEQY,TRBV28,-,TRBJ2-7
ASSFTGSRGDTQY,TRBV9,-,TRBJ2-3
ASSLSGANVLT,TRBV28,-,TRBJ2-6
ASGLGGTAANYGYT,TRBV7-2,-,TRBJ1-2
ASSQDRSEADTQY,TRBV4-2,-,TRBJ2-3
ASSFRRTSGDNEQF,TRBV21-1,-,TRBJ2-1
ASSLGAGANVLT,TRBV5-1,-,TRBJ2-6
ASSHRRARETQY,TRBV7-2,-,TRBJ2-5
ASSLAGATAYEQY,TRBV7-2,-,TRBJ2-7
ASSLGGGFSTNEKLF,TRBV28,once,TRBJ1-4
ATGDGFYGYT,TRBV10-3,-,TRBJ1-2